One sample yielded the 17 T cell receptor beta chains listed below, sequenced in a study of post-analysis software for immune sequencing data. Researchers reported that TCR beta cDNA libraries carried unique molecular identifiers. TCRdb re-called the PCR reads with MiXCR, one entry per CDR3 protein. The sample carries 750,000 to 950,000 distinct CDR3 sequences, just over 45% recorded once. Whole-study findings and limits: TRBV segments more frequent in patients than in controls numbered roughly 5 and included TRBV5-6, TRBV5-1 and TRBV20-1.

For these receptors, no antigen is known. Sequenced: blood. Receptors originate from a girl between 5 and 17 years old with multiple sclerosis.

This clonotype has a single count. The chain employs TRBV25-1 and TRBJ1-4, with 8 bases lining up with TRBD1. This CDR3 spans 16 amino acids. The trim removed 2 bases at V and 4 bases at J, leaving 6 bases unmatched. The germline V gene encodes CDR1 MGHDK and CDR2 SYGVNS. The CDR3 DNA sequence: TGTGCCAGCAGTGAAATAACAGGGGGGAGTAATGAAAAACTGTTTTTT. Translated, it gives CASSEITGGSNEKLFF. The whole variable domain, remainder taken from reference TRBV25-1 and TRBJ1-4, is EADIYQTPRYLVIGTGKKITLECSQTMGHDKMYWYQQDPGMELHLIHYSYGVNSTEKGDLSSESTVSRIRTEHFPLTLESARPSHTSQYLCASSEITGGSNEKLFFGSGTQLSVL.

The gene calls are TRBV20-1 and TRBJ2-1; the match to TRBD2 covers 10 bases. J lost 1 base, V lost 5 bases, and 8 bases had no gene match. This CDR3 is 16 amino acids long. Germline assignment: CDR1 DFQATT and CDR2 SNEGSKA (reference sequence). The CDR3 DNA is TGCAGTGCTTGGACTAGCGGTACCTATTCCTACAATGAGCAGTTCTTC. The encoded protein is CSAWTSGTYSYNEQFF.

The CDR3: CASSLDLAGVAGEQFF. CDR3 nucleotide sequence: TGTGCCAGCAGCTTAGATCTAGCGGGAGTAGCCGGTGAGCAGTTCTTC. This chain uses TRBV7-6 with TRBJ2-1; 10 bases fit TRBD2. Germline values: CDR1 SGHVS, CDR2 FNYEAQ. This CDR3 is 16 amino acids long. Trimming removed 1 base from V and 9 bases from J; junction bases left unmatched: 9.

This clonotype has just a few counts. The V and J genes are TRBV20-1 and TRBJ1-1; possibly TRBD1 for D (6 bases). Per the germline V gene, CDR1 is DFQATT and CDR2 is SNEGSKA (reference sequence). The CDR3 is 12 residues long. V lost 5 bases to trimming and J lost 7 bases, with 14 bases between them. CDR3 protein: CSAEGRGDEAFF. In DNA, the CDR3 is TGCAGTGCTGAGGGTAGGGGGGATGAAGCTTTCTTT.

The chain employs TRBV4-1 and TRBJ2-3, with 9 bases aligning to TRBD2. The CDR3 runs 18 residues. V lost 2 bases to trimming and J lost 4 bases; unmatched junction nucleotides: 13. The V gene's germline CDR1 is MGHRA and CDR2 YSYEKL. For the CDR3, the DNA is TGCGCCAGCAGCCAACGACCCCCAGCGGGAGGCCCCGCAGATACGCAGTATTTT. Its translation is CASSQRPPAGGPADTQYF.

CDR3 in amino acids: CATSPFASGSSYNEQFF. The CDR3 DNA sequence: TGTGCCACCAGCCCGTTCGCTAGCGGTAGCTCCTACAATGAGCAGTTCTTC. The chain couples TRBV15 to TRBJ2-1; TRBD2 matches 7 bases. With V trimmed by 5 bases and J by 0 bases, 10 bases remained unmatched. This CDR3 comprises 17 residues. CDR1 and CDR2 from the germline V gene are LNHNV and YYDKDF (reference sequence).

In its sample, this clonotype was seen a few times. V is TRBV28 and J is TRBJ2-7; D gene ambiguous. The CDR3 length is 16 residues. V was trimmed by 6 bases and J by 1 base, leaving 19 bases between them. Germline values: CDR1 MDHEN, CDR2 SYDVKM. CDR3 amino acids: CASSLYGGRPSYEQYF. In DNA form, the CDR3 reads TGTGCCAGCAGCCTTTATGGCGGCAGGCCTTCCTACGAGCAGTACTTC.

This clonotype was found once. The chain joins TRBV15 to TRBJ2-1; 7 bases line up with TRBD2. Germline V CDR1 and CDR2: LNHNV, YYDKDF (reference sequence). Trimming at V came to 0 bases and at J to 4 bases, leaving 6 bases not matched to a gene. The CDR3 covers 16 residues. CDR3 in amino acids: CATSRDVAGAYNEQFF. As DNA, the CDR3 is TGTGCCACCAGCAGAGATGTGGCGGGAGCGTACAATGAGCAGTTCTTC.

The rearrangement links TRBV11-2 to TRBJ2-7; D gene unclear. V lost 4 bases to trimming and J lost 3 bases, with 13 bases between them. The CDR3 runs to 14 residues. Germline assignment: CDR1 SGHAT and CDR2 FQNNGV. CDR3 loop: CASSSQTSSYEQYF. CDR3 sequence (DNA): TGTGCCAGCAGCTCCCAGACATCTAGCTACGAGCAGTACTTC.

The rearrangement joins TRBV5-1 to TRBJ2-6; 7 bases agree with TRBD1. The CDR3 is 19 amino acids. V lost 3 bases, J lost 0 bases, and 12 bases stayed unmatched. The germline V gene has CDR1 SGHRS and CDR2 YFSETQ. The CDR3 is CASSSQTLDRASGANVLTF. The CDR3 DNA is TGCGCCAGCAGCTCCCAGACCTTAGACAGGGCCTCTGGGGCCAACGTCCTGACTTTC.

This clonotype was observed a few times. In nucleotides, the CDR3 is TGTGCCAGCAGTCCCCCGCTGCCCAGAACCTACGAGCAGTACTTC. Its protein product is CASSPPLPRTYEQYF. The chain uses TRBV28 and TRBJ2-7; D is undetermined. Per germline, CDR1 MDHEN and CDR2 SYDVKM. V lost 5 bases to trimming and J lost 2 bases, with 16 bases between them. The CDR3 is 15 amino acids.

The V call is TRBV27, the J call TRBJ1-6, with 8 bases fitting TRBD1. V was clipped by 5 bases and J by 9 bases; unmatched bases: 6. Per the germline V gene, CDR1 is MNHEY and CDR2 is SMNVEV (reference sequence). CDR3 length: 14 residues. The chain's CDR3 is CASSPTGGTSPLHF. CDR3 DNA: TGTGCCAGCAGTCCAACAGGGGGAACTTCACCCCTCCACTTT.

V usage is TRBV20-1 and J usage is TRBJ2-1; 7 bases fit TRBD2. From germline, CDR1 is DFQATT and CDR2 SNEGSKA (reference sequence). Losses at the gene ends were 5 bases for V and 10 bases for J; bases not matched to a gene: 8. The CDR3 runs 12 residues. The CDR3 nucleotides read TGCAGTGCTCATCCTAGCGGTCAAGAGCAGTTCTTC. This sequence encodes CSAHPSGQEQFF.

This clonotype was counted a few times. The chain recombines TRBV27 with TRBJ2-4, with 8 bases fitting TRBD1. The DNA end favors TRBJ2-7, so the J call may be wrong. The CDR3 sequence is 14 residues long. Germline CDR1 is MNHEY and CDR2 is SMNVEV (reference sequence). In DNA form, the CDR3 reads TGTGCCAGCAGCCTATCGGGACAGGTTTACGAGCAGTACTTC. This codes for CASSLSGQVYEQYF.

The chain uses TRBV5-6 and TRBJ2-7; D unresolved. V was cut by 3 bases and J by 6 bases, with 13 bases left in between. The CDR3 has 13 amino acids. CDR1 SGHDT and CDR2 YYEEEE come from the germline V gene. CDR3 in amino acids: CASSSDRSGEQYF. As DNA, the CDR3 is TGTGCCAGCAGCTCGGATCGTTCGGGCGAGCAGTACTTC.

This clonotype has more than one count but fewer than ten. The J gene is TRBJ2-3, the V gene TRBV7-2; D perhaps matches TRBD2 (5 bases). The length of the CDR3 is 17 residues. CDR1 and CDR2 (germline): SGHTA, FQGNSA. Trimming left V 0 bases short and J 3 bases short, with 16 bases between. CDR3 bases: TGTGCCAGCAGCTTAGCTTCCCCGGGAAGCTTGACAGATACGCAGTATTTT. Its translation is CASSLASPGSLTDTQYF.

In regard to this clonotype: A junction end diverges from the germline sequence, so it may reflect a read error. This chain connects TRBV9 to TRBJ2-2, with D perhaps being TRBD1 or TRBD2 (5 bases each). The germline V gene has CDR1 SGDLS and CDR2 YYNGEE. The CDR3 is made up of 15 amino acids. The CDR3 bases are TGTGCCAGCAGCGTAGAGGGGAGAAGAATCGGGGAGCGGTTTTTT. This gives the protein CASSVEGRRIGERFF.